These 8 T cell receptor beta chains were all obtained from the same sample, sequenced in a study of shared T cell receptors in the human thymus. The method was immunoSEQ multiplex PCR; TCRdb's version includes in-frame clones alone and lacks a portion of them. The data show about 660,000 clones, with around 87% seen just once and 0.009% to 0.0095% held by the top ten. These data also formed part of another study, on human thymus T cells.

Sequencing input: thymocytes. The receptors shown here come from a boy under two years old with a congenital heart defect.

This sequence joins TRBV9 and TRBJ2-2; 11 bases agree with TRBD2. Trimming cost V 0 bases and J 3 bases; bases outside gene matches: 10. The CDR3 extends over 19 amino acids. CDR1 SGDLS and CDR2 YYNGEE come from the germline V gene. DNA for the CDR3: TGTGCCAGCAGCGTAGCTACAGGTAGCGGGGGGGCGGACACCGGGGAGCTGTTTTTT. It yields the protein CASSVATGSGGADTGELFF.

The rearrangement joins TRBV6-4 to TRBJ2-2; TRBD1 matches at 7 bases. The junction had 5 bases not matched to a gene; V was cut back by 10 bases and J by 3 bases. The germline V gene has CDR1 MRHNA and CDR2 SNTAGT. This CDR3 region has 13 residues. CDR3 sequence: CATWDSYTGELFF. CDR3 sequence (DNA): TGTGCCACCTGGGACAGTTACACCGGGGAGCTGTTTTTT.

The chain combines TRBV11-2 with TRBJ1-2; 7 nucleotides align to TRBD1. V was clipped by 4 bases and J by 5 bases; unmatched bases: 16. The CDR3 totals 17 residues. Per the germline V gene, CDR1 is SGHAT and CDR2 is FQNNGV. CDR3 coding DNA: TGTGCCAGCAGCTACCACGGGGAGACAGGGCCGATTTATGGCTACACCTTC. As protein: CASSYHGETGPIYGYTF.

This clone was detected a few times. The rearrangement links TRBV28 to TRBJ2-7; no firm D call. CDR1 MDHEN and CDR2 SYDVKM come from the germline V gene. The CDR3 sequence is 12 residues long. V was cut by 5 bases and J by 3 bases, with 8 bases left in between. DNA of the CDR3: TGTGCCAGCAGTCACAACAACTACGAGCAGTACTTC. It is translated as CASSHNNYEQYF.

In this sample, this clone turned up once. The chain has TRBV4-3 and TRBJ1-6; D ambiguous. There are 18 residues in the CDR3. Germline lookup yields CDR1 LGHNA and CDR2 YSLEER. The V end was cut by 0 bases, the J end by 0 bases, with 12 bases between. CDR3 sequence (DNA): TGCGCCAGCAGCCAAGAGAGGACTGTTAGCTCCTATAATTCACCCCTCCACTTT. Amino acids: CASSQERTVSSYNSPLHF.

The V call is TRBV12-5, the J call TRBJ2-1; 10 bases match TRBD2. This CDR3 has 13 amino acids. Germline loops: CDR1 LGHNT, CDR2 FRNRAP. CDR3 nucleotides: TGTGCCGAGAAGCGGGAGGGCCCCCATGAGCAGTTCTTC. This sequence encodes CAEKREGPHEQFF.

This chain joins TRBV27 and TRBJ1-4; 9 bases line up with TRBD1. The CDR3 has 19 amino acids. Unmatched junction bases numbered 16, after V lost 4 bases and J lost 4 bases. Germline CDR1 is MNHEY and CDR2 is SMNVEV (reference sequence). CDR3: CASSSSGTGKMLGNEKLFF. CDR3 coding DNA: TGTGCCAGCAGTTCCTCCGGGACAGGGAAGATGTTAGGTAATGAAAAACTGTTTTTT. The full variable domain, in which reference TRBV27 and TRBJ1-4 provide the parts outside the CDR3, is EAQVTQNPRYLITVTGKKLTVTCSQNMNHEYMSWYRQDPGLGLRQIYYSMNVEVTDKGDVPEGYKVSRKEKRNFPLILESPSPNQTSLYFCASSSSGTGKMLGNEKLFFGSGTQLSVL.

The chain couples TRBV19 to TRBJ2-3; 9 nucleotides line up with TRBD2. The CDR3 has 17 amino acids. Germline-derived CDR1 and CDR2 are LNHDA and SQIVND (reference sequence). The V gene end was trimmed by 8 bases and the J gene end by 0 bases; junction bases not matched to a gene: 12. The CDR3 nucleotides read TGTGCCAGTCAACCAGGCGGGGGGGGTGCTAGCACAGATACGCAGTATTTT. Amino acids: CASQPGGGGASTDTQYF.